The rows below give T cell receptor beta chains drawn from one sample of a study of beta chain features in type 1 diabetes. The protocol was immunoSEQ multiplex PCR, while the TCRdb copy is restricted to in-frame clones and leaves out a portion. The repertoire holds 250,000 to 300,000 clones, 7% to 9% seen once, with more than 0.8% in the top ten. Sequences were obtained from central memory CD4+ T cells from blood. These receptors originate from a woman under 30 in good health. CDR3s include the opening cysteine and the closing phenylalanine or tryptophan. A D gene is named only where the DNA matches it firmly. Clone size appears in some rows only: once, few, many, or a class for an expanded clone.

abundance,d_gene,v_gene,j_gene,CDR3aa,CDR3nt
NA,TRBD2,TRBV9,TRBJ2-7,CASSTSGTTYEQYF,TGTGCCAGCAGCACTAGCGGGACTACCTACGAGCAGTACTTC
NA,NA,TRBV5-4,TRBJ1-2,CATRLTANYGYTF,TGTGCCACCCGACTGACGGCGAACTATGGCTACACCTTC
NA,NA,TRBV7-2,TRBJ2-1,CASSLRRDNYNEQFF,TGTGCCAGCAGCTTACGGCGGGACAACTACAATGAGCAGTTCTTC
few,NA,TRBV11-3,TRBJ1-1,CASSLEGATEAFF,TGTGCCAGCAGCTTAGAGGGGGCGACTGAAGCTTTCTTT
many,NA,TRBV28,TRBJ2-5,CASSLLPGGQETQYF,TGTGCCAGCAGTTTATTGCCGGGTGGCCAAGAGACCCAGTACTTC
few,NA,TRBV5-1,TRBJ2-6,CASSTGLTSGANVLTF,TGCGCCAGCAGTACGGGCCTTACCTCTGGGGCCAACGTCCTGACTTTC
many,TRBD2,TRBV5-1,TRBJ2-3,CASSLGLAGLNTQYF,TGCGCCAGCAGCTTGGGACTAGCGGGGCTGAATACGCAGTATTTT
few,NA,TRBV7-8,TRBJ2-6,CASSWTVSSGANVLTF,TGTGCCAGCAGCTGGACGGTCAGCTCTGGGGCCAACGTCCTGACTTTC
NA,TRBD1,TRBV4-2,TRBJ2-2,CASSQVGTGGTGELFF,TGTGCCAGCAGCCAAGTGGGGACAGGGGGAACCGGGGAGCTGTTTTTT
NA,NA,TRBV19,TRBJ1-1,CASQLGPLMNTEAFF,TGTGCCAGTCAATTGGGTCCACTTATGAACACTGAAGCTTTCTTT
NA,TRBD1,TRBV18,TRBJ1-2,CASSLTGVIYGYTF,TGTGCCAGCTCGCTAACAGGGGTGATCTATGGCTACACCTTC
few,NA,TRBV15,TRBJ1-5,CATSRASTEPQHF,TGTGCCACCAGCAGAGCCTCAACCGAGCCCCAGCATTTT
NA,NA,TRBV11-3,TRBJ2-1,CASSETDPEDEQFF,TGTGCCAGCAGCGAAACGGACCCAGAGGATGAGCAGTTCTTC